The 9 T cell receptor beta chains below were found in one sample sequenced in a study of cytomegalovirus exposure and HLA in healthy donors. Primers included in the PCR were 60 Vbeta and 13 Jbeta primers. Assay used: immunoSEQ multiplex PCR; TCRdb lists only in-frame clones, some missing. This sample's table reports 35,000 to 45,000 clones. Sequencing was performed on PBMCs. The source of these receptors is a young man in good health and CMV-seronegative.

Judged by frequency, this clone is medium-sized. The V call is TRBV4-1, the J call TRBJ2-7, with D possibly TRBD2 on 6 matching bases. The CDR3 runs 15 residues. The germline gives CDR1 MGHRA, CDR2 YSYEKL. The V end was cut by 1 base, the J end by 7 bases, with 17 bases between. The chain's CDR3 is CASSQAGGKVREQYF. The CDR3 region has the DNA TGCGCCAGCAGCCAAGCCGGGGGAAAGGTACGGGAGCAGTACTTC.

CDR3 residues: CASRATGGTYGYTF. The CDR3 DNA follows: TGTGCCAGCAGAGCGACAGGGGGCACCTATGGCTACACCTTC. The chain combines TRBV6-5 with TRBJ1-2, with 10 bases lining up with TRBD1. CDR1 MNHEY and CDR2 SVGAGI come from the germline V gene. V gave up 6 bases and J gave up 4 bases; unmatched junction bases: 5. This CDR3 is built from 14 residues.

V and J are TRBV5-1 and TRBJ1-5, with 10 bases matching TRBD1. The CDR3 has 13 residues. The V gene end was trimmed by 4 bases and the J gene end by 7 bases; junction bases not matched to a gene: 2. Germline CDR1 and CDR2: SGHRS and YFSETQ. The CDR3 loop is CASSGTGDQPQHF. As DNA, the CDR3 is TGCGCCAGCAGCGGGACAGGGGACCAGCCCCAGCATTTT.

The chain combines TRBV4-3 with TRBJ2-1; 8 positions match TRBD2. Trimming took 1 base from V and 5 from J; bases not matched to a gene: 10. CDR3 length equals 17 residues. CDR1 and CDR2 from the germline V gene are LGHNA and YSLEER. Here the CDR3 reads CASSQVLRGGVHNEQFF. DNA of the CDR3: TGCGCCAGCAGCCAAGTTCTACGGGGGGGTGTCCACAATGAGCAGTTCTTC.

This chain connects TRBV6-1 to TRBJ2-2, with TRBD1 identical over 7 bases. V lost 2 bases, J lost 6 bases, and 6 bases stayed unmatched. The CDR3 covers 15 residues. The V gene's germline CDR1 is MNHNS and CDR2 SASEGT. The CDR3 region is CASSELGQIPGELFF. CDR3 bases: TGTGCCAGCAGTGAACTGGGACAGATCCCCGGGGAGCTGTTTTTT.

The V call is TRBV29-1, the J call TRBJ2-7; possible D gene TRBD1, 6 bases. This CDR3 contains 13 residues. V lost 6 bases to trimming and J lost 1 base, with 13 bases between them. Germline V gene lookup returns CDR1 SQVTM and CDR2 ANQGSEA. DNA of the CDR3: TGCAGCGTCCGGACAGCACGATCCTACGAGCAGTACTTC. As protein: CSVRTARSYEQYF.

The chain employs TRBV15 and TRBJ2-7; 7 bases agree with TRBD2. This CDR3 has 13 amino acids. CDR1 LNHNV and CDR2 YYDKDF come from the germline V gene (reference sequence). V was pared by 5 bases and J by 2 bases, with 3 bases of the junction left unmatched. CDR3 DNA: TGTGCCACCAGCGGCGGGAGCGCCTACGAGCAGTACTTC. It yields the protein CATSGGSAYEQYF.

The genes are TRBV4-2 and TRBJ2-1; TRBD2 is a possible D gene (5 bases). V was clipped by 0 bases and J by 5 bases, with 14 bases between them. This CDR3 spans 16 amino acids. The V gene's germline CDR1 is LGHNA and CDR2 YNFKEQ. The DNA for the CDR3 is TGTGCCAGCAGCCAAGATTGGGCCCGGGGAAACAATGAGCAGTTCTTC. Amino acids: CASSQDWARGNNEQFF.

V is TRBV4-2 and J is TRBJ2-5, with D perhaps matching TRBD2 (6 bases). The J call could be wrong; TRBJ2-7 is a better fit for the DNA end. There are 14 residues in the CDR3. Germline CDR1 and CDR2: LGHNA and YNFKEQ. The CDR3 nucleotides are TGTGCCAGCCGCCCTAATAGCGGACCCTACGAGCAGTACTTC. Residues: CASRPNSGPYEQYF.